Reported below is one T cell receptor (beta chain). The protocol was immunoSEQ multiplex PCR, while the TCRdb copy is restricted to in-frame clones and leaves out a portion. The data show about 64,000 clones, 80% to 90% seen once. This record belongs to a study of blood T cell repertoires in COVID-19. Unmatched junction bases numbered 4, after V lost 4 bases and J lost 1 base. The CDR3 length is 14 residues. Per germline, CDR1 KGHSY and CDR2 FQNENV. The rearrangement joins TRBV16 to TRBJ2-7; 7 positions match TRBD2. The sequence was collected from a man between 40 and 49 years old with acute or convalescent COVID-19. The sequencing sample was made of peripheral blood. The CDR3 spells CASSPGGNSYEQYF. For the CDR3, the DNA is TGTGCCAGCAGCCCCGGGGGGAATTCCTACGAGCAGTACTTC.